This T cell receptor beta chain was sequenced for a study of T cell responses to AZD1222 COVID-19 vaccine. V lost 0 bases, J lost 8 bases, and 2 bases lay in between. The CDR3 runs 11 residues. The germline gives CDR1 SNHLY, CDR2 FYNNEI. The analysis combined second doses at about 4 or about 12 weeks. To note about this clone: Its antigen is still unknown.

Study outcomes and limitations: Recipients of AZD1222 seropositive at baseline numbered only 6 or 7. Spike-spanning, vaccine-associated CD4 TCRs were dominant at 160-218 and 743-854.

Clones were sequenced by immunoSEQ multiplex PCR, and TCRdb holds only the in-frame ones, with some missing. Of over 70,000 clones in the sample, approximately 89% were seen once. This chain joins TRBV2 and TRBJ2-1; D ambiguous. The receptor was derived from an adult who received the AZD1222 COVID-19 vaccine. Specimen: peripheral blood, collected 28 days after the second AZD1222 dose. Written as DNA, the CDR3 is TGTGCCAGCAGTGAAGCCTATGAGCAGTTCTTC. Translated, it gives CASSEAYEQFF.